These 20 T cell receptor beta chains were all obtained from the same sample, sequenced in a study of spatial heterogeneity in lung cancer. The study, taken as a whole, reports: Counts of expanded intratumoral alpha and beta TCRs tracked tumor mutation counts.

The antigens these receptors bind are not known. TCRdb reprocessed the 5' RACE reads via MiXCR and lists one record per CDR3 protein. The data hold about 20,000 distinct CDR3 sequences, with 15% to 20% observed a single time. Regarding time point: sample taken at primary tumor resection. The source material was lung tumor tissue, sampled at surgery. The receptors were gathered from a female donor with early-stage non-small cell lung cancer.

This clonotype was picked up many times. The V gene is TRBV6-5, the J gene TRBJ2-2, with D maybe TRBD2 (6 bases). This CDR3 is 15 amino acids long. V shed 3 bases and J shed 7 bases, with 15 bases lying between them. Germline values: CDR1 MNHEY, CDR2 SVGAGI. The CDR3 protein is CASSYSGGADGELFF. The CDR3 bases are TGTGCCAGCAGTTATTCCGGAGGGGCCGACGGGGAGCTGTTTTTT.

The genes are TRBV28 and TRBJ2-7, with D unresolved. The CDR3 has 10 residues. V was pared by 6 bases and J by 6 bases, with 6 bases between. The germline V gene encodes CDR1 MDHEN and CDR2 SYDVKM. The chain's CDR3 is CASSRGEQYF. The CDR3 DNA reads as TGTGCCAGCAGCCGCGGCGAGCAGTACTTC.

CDR3 sequence: CACSGTGLAYEQYF. The CDR3 nucleotides read TGTGCCTGCTCCGGGACAGGCCTCGCGTACGAGCAGTACTTC. The chain carries TRBV30 and TRBJ2-7, with 8 positions matching TRBD1. The CDR3 spans 14 residues. V lost 6 bases and J lost 4; bases outside the gene matches: 11. The germline CDR1 and CDR2 sequences are GTSNPN and SVGIG (reference sequence). Full variable domain (missing parts from reference TRBV30 and TRBJ2-7): SQTIHQWPATLVQPVGSPLSLECTVEGTSNPNLYWYRQAAGRGLQLLFYSVGIGQISSEVPQNLSASRPQDRQFILSSKKLLLSDSGFYLCACSGTGLAYEQYFGPGTRLTVT.

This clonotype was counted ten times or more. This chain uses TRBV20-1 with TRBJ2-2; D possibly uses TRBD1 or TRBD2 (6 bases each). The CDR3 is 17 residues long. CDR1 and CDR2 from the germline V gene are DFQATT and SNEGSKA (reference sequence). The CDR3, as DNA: TGCAGCGCAAGACTTAAAGCGCGGGACACCAACACCGGGGAGCTGTTTTTT. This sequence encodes CSARLKARDTNTGELFF.

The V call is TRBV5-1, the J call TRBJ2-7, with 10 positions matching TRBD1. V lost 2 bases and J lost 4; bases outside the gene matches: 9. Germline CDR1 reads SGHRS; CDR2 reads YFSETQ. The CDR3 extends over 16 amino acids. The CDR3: CASSFPTRDRGYEQYF. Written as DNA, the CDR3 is TGCGCCAGCAGCTTCCCGACCCGGGACAGGGGTTACGAGCAGTACTTC. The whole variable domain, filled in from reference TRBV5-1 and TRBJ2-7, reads KAGVTQTPRYLIKTRGQQVTLSCSPISGHRSVSWYQQTPGQGLQFLFEYFSETQRNKGNFPGRFSGRQFSNSRSEMNVSTLELGDSALYLCASSFPTRDRGYEQYFGPGTRLTVT.

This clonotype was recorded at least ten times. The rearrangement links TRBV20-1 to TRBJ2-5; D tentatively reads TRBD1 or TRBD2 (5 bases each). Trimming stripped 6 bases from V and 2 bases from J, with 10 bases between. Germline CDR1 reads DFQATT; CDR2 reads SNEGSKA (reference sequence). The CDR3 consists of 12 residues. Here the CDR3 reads CSAGRTQETQYF. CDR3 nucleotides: TGCAGTGCGGGACGTACACAAGAGACCCAGTACTTC.

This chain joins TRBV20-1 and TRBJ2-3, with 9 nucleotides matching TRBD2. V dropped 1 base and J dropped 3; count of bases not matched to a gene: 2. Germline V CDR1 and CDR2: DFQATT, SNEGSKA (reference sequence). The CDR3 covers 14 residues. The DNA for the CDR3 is TGCAGTGCTAGAGCCCTAGCGGGAACAGATACGCAGTATTTT. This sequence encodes CSARALAGTDTQYF.

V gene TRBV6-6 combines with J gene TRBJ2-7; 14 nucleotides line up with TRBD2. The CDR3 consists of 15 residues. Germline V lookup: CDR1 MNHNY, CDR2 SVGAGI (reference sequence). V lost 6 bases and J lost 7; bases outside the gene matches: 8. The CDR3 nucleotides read TGTGCCAGCAGCCCGAAGGGACTAGCGGGAGCTGAGCAGTACTTC. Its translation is CASSPKGLAGAEQYF.

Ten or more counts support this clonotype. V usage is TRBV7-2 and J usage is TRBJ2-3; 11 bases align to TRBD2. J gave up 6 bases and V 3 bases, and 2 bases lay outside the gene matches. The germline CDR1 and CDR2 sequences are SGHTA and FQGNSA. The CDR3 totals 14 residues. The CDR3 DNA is TGTGCCAGCAGCTTTAGCGGGAGGGGGGATACGCAGTATTTT. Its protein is CASSFSGRGDTQYF. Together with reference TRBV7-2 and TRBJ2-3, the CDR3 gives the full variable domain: GAGVSQSPSNKVTEKGKDVELRCDPISGHTALYWYRQSLGQGLEFLIYFQGNSAPDKSGLPSDRFSAERTGGSVSTLTIQRTQQEDSAVYLCASSFSGRGDTQYFGPGTRLTVL.

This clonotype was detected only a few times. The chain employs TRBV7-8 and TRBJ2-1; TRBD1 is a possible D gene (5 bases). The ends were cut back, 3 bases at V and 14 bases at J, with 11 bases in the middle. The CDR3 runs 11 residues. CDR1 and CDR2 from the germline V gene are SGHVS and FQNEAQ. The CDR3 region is CASSLQGPKFF. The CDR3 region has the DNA TGTGCCAGCAGCTTGCAGGGCCCGAAGTTCTTC.

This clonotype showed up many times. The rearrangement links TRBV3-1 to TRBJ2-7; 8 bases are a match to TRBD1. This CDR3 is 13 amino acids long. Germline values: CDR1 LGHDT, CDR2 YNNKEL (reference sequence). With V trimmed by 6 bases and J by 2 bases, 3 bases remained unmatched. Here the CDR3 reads CASSPDRAYEQYF. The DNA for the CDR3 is TGTGCCAGCAGTCCGGACAGGGCCTACGAGCAGTACTTC.

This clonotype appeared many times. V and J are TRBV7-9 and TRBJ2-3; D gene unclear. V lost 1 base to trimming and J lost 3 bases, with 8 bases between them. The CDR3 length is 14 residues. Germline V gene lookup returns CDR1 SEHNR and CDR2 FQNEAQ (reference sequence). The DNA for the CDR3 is TGTGCCAGCAGCTTAGACAGCAGAACAGATACGCAGTATTTT. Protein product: CASSLDSRTDTQYF.

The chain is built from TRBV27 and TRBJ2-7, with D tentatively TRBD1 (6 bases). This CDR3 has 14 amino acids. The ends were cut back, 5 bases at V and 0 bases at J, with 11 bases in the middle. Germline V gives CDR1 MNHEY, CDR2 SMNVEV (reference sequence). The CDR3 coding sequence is TGTGCCAGCAGTGGACAGTCGAGCTCCTACGAGCAGTACTTC. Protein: CASSGQSSSYEQYF.

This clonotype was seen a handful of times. In nucleotides, the CDR3 is TGTGCCAGCAGTTACGGGGGGGACACCTCCTACGAGCAGTACTTC. It codes for CASSYGGDTSYEQYF. The chain combines TRBV6-6 with TRBJ2-7; possibly TRBD2 for D (7 bases). Germline assignment: CDR1 MNHNY and CDR2 SVGAGI (reference sequence). The CDR3 is made up of 15 amino acids. V gave up 2 bases and J gave up 0 bases, with 11 bases separating them.

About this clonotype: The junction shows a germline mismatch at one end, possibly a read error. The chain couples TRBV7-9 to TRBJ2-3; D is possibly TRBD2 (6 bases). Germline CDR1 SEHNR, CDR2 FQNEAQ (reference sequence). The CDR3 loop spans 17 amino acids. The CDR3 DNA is TGTGCCATCAGCTTATCCTCCCTAGCGACAGACTTGGATACGCAGTATTTT. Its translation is CAISLSSLATDLDTQYF. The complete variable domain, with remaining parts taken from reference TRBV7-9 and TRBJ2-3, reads DTGVSQNPRHKITKRGQNVTFRCDPISEHNRLYWYRQTLGQGPEFLTYFQNEAQLEKSRLLSDRFSAERPKGSFSTLEIQRTEQGDSAMYLCAISLSSLATDLDTQYFGPGTRLTVL.

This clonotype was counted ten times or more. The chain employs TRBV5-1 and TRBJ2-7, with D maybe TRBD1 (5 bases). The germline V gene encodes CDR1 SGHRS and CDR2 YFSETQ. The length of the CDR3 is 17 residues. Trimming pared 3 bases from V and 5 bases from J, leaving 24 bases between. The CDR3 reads CASSSHFGAPGYHEQYF. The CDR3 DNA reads TGCGCCAGCAGCTCCCATTTTGGGGCACCAGGGTACCACGAGCAGTACTTC. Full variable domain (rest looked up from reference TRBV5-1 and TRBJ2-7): KAGVTQTPRYLIKTRGQQVTLSCSPISGHRSVSWYQQTPGQGLQFLFEYFSETQRNKGNFPGRFSGRQFSNSRSEMNVSTLELGDSALYLCASSSHFGAPGYHEQYFGPGTRLTVT.

The CDR3 sequence: CASSLNLPRDTQYF. CDR3 coding DNA: TGTGCCAGCAGCTTAAATCTACCGAGGGATACGCAGTATTTT. V and J are TRBV7-2 and TRBJ2-3; D gene unclear. Trimming stripped 2 bases from V and 6 bases from J, with 12 bases between. CDR1 and CDR2 from the germline V gene are SGHTA and FQGNSA. The CDR3 contains 14 residues.

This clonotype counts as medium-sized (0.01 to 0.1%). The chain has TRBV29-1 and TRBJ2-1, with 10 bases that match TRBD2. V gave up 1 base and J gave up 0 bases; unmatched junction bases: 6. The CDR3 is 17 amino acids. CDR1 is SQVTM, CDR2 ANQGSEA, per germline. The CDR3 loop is CSVEGAGGMSSYNEQFF. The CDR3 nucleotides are TGCAGCGTTGAAGGAGCGGGGGGGATGAGCTCCTACAATGAGCAGTTCTTC.

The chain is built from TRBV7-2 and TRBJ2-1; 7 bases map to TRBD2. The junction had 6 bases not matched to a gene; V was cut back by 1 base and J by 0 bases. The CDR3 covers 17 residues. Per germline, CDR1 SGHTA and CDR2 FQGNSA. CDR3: CASSLGSGISSYNEQFF. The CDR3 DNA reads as TGTGCCAGCAGCTTAGGGAGCGGGATCAGCTCCTACAATGAGCAGTTCTTC.

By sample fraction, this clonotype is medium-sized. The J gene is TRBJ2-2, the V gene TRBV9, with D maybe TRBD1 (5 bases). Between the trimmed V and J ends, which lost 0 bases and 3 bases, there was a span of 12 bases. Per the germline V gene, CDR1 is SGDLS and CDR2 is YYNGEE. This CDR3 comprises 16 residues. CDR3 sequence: CASSVAPTVHTGELFF. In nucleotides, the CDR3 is TGTGCCAGCAGCGTAGCTCCGACAGTTCACACCGGGGAGCTGTTTTTT.